The T cell receptor (beta chain) described here comes from a study of T cell repertoires in cytomegalovirus infection. A single record per CDR3 protein comes from TCRdb applying MiXCR to the reads. The table records about 57,000 distinct CDR3 sequences, 20% to 25% of them present only once. In germline, CDR1 is MNHEY, CDR2 SVGEGT. The CDR3 contains 12 residues. The ends were cut back, 4 bases at V and 6 bases at J, with 8 bases in the middle. This clonotype was picked up a small number of times. The antigen remains undetermined. This sample comprised CD8+ T cells from cultured PBMCs, obtained from culture after CMV antigen stimulation. This rearrangement joins TRBV6-2 or TRBV6-3 to TRBJ2-3, with D unresolved. The clonotype was recovered from a human donor in good health (CMV status not recorded). Some clones in this sample may be carry-over from other donors' samples. CDR3 DNA sequence: TGTGCCAGCAGTTCCCTCGGTGATACGCAGTATTTT. Translation: CASSSLGDTQYF.